This T cell receptor (beta chain) was found in a study of blood T cell repertoires in COVID-19. The overall study: Samples taken during acute and convalescent COVID-19 were collected in the United States, Italy and Spain.

In the original workflow: How many nucleated cells were present was estimated from reference gene primer amplification. Generated by immunoSEQ multiplex PCR, the TCRdb table keeps only in-frame clones and is missing some. The D gene and trimming were derived from the DNA, and the V and J assignments and clone size from that table. Counted here are over 110,000 clones, about 76% occurring once; the ten biggest clones make up about 12%. The CDR3 is 15 amino acids. J was trimmed by 8 bases and V by 5 bases; bases with no gene match: 12. Looked up from germline, CDR1 is SGHTA and CDR2 is FQGNSA. V gene TRBV7-2 combines with J gene TRBJ1-2; 9 bases align to TRBD1. The sequence was collected from a man older than 75 with acute or convalescent COVID-19. Sequenced sample: peripheral blood. The CDR3 is CASSTATGGIGGYTF. The DNA for the CDR3 is TGTGCCAGCAGCACCGCAACAGGGGGCATAGGGGGCTACACCTTC.